Listed below are T cell receptor beta chains from one sample, sequenced in a study of blood T cell repertoires in COVID-19. The protocol was immunoSEQ multiplex PCR, while the TCRdb copy is restricted to in-frame clones and leaves out a portion. Found here are approximately 210,000 clones, 86% of them singletons; the top ten hold 2.2%. Sequenced: peripheral blood. The receptors come from a man between 25 and 39 years old who had recovered from COVID-19. CDR3s include the opening cysteine and the closing phenylalanine or tryptophan. The D gene is left open where the match is weak. Expanded clones are given a class, and other clones once, few, many or no size at all.

>.|.|TRBV7-2|TRBJ1-6
CASSLDGATFYNSPLHF
TGTGCCAGCAGCTTAGATGGGGCGACTTTCTATAATTCACCCCTCCACTTT
>.|.|TRBV5-1|TRBJ1-1
CASSLGGGSTEAFF
TGCGCCAGCAGCTTGGGCGGGGGGTCCACTGAAGCTTTCTTT
>.|.|TRBV6-2/TRBV6-3|TRBJ1-1
CASSGTGSRTEAFF
TGTGCCAGCAGTGGCACAGGATCCCGAACTGAAGCTTTCTTT
>TRBD2|.|TRBV7-6|TRBJ2-3
CASSLGGGGPYNPDTQYF
TGTGCCAGCAGCTTGGGAGGCGGGGGGCCTTATAACCCAGATACGCAGTATTTT
>.|.|TRBV6-2/TRBV6-3|TRBJ1-2
CASSYSTGGYTF
TGTGCCAGCAGTTACTCGACGGGTGGCTACACCTTC
>.|.|TRBV29-1|TRBJ2-3
CSVIGAYLGTDTQYF
TGCAGCGTGATAGGGGCCTACCTCGGCACAGATACGCAGTATTTT
>.|.|TRBV18|TRBJ1-6
CASSPERGNSPLHF
TGTGCCAGCTCACCCGAAAGGGGTAATTCACCCCTCCACTTT
>.|.|TRBV11-3|TRBJ1-5
CASMPYWQPQHF
TGTGCCAGCATGCCCTATTGGCAGCCCCAGCATTTT
>TRBD2|few|TRBV19|TRBJ2-3
CASKSGGNTDTQYF
TGTGCCAGTAAAAGCGGGGGGAACACAGATACGCAGTATTTT
>TRBD1|.|TRBV4-3|TRBJ2-1
CASSQDRQGAPGEQFF
TGCGCCAGCAGCCAAGATCGACAGGGGGCGCCAGGTGAGCAGTTCTTC
>TRBD1|few|TRBV6-5|TRBJ1-3
CASSKHRGTGNTIYF
TGTGCCAGCAGCAAGCACAGGGGGACTGGAAACACCATATATTTT
>TRBD2|.|TRBV11-2|TRBJ2-7
CASSFGGGETYEQYF
TGTGCCAGCAGCTTTGGCGGGGGGGAGACCTACGAGCAGTACTTC
>TRBD1|.|TRBV2|TRBJ2-5
CASRPGQGETQYF
TGTGCCAGCAGGCCGGGACAGGGAGAGACCCAGTACTTC
>TRBD1|.|TRBV4-1|TRBJ2-3
CASSLSRTGPDTQYF
TGCGCCAGCAGCCTCTCAAGGACAGGGCCAGATACGCAGTATTTT
>.|.|TRBV29-1|TRBJ2-2
CSVPGSTGELFF
TGCAGCGTTCCGGGAAGCACCGGGGAGCTGTTTTTT
>TRBD1|.|TRBV7-2|TRBJ1-1
CASSLSGTVNTEAFF
TGTGCCAGCAGCTTGTCCGGGACAGTTAACACTGAAGCTTTCTTT
>.|.|TRBV18|TRBJ2-1
CASSGGGEQFF
TGTGCCAGCTCAGGAGGCGGTGAGCAGTTCTTC
>.|.|TRBV7-9|TRBJ1-4
CASSSPGGSGEKLFF
TGTGCCAGCAGCTCCCCTGGGGGCTCAGGTGAAAAACTGTTTTTT
>.|.|TRBV27|TRBJ1-4
CASKVAGAGEKLFF
TGTGCCAGCAAGGTCGCAGGGGCAGGGGAAAAACTGTTTTTT
>.|few|TRBV10-3|TRBJ1-1
CAISVWGGTEAFF
TGTGCCATCAGTGTTTGGGGAGGCACTGAAGCTTTCTTT
>.|.|TRBV5-6|TRBJ1-2
CASSRTEKLNYGYTF
TGTGCCAGCAGCCGGACAGAGAAACTTAACTATGGCTACACCTTC
>.|.|TRBV19|TRBJ1-5
CASSIAGEPQHF
TGTGCCAGTAGTATAGCGGGAGAGCCCCAGCATTTT
>TRBD2|.|TRBV30|TRBJ2-5
CAWSRGLAQETQYF
TGTGCCTGGAGTCGGGGACTAGCACAAGAGACCCAGTACTTC
>.|once|TRBV6-6|TRBJ1-2
CASSYPRDMIVYGYTF
TGTGCCAGCAGTTACCCTCGGGATATGATCGTTTATGGCTACACCTTC
>.|.|TRBV27|TRBJ2-3
CASTTEGGAGTDTQYF
TGTGCCAGCACTACCGAAGGGGGGGCTGGCACAGATACGCAGTATTTT
>.|.|TRBV6-1|TRBJ2-1
CASSQAGAYEQFF
TGTGCCAGCAGCCAGGCTGGGGCCTATGAGCAGTTCTTC
>.|.|TRBV4-1|TRBJ1-5
CASSQDGRGTNQPQHF
TGCGCCAGCAGCCAAGATGGGCGGGGCACCAATCAGCCCCAGCATTTT
>TRBD1|.|TRBV28|TRBJ2-7
CASSTGTGRYEQYF
TGTGCCAGCAGCACCGGGACAGGGAGGTACGAGCAGTACTTC
>TRBD1|few|TRBV18|TRBJ1-5
CASSRVVGQGAPGNQPQHF
TGTGCCAGCTCACGAGTCGTAGGACAGGGGGCGCCGGGCAATCAGCCCCAGCATTTT
>TRBD1|.|TRBV7-6|TRBJ1-1
CASSGRQGANTEAFF
TGTGCCAGCAGCGGCCGACAGGGGGCGAACACTGAAGCTTTCTTT
>.|.|TRBV10-1|TRBJ1-2
CASSETVVGGSNYGYTF
TGCGCCAGCAGTGAGACCGTTGTCGGGGGGTCGAACTATGGCTACACCTTC
>.|.|TRBV29-1|TRBJ2-3
CSVLFAGAPDTQYF
TGCAGCGTCCTCTTTGCGGGGGCCCCAGATACGCAGTATTTT
>TRBD1|.|TRBV6-5|TRBJ1-2
CASSPDREVYGYTF
TGTGCCAGCAGTCCCGACAGGGAGGTCTATGGCTACACCTTC
>TRBD2|.|TRBV5-1|TRBJ2-7
CASSFYGGADEQYF
TGCGCCAGCAGCTTTTACGGGGGGGCGGACGAGCAGTACTTC
>.|.|TRBV24-1|TRBJ1-5
CATSGAGAGQPQHF
TGTGCCACCAGTGGGGCAGGGGCGGGTCAGCCCCAGCATTTT
>.|.|TRBV4-2|TRBJ1-1
CASSQEWERGGTEAFF
TGTGCCAGCAGCCAAGAATGGGAGAGAGGGGGCACTGAAGCTTTCTTT
>.|.|TRBV5-4|TRBJ2-5
CASSLIRGLETQYF
TGTGCCAGCAGCTTGATTAGGGGTTTAGAGACCCAGTACTTC
>.|.|TRBV4-1|TRBJ1-2
CASSSTGLDGYTF
TGCGCCAGCAGCTCGACAGGTTTGGATGGCTACACCTTC
>TRBD1|.|TRBV5-4|TRBJ1-6
CASSRTGTDINSPLHF
TGTGCCAGCAGCCGAACCGGGACAGACATTAATTCACCCCTCCACTTT
>.|.|TRBV4-2|TRBJ1-5
CASSQDRNQPQHF
TGTGCCAGCAGCCAAGACAGGAATCAGCCCCAGCATTTT
>.|once|TRBV25-1|TRBJ1-1
CASSDLALTAFF
TGTGCCAGCAGTGATTTGGCATTAACAGCTTTCTTT
>TRBD1|.|TRBV5-6|TRBJ2-5
CASSFHEGAGTQYF
TGTGCCAGCAGCTTTCACGAGGGGGCGGGGACCCAGTACTTC
>.|.|TRBV5-4|TRBJ1-1
CASTGNTEAFF
TGTGCCAGCACAGGGAACACTGAAGCTTTCTTT
>TRBD1|.|TRBV10-2|TRBJ2-5
CASRTGGGETQYF
TGCGCCAGCAGAACAGGGGGAGGAGAGACCCAGTACTTC
>.|.|TRBV11-1|TRBJ1-2
CASSLVRVPGFYGYTF
TGTGCCAGCAGCTTAGTCAGGGTGCCAGGGTTCTATGGCTACACCTTC
>.|.|TRBV12-3/TRBV12-4|TRBJ1-6
CASGGQSKSPLHF
TGTGCCAGCGGAGGGCAGTCTAAGTCACCCCTCCACTTT
>TRBD1|.|TRBV19|TRBJ2-7
CASSMTTGTGTYEQYF
TGTGCCAGTAGTATGACAACCGGGACAGGGACCTACGAGCAGTACTTC
>.|.|TRBV6-6|TRBJ1-2
CASRSSLGAPYGYTF
TGTGCCAGCAGATCCTCCTTAGGGGCACCTTATGGCTACACCTTC
>TRBD1|.|TRBV6-5|TRBJ1-3
CASSYLTGARNTIYF
TGTGCCAGCAGTTACTTAACAGGGGCGAGAAACACCATATATTTT
>.|.|TRBV14|TRBJ1-4
CASSQGDTVLNEKLFF
TGTGCCAGCAGCCAAGGTGATACAGTCCTTAATGAAAAACTGTTTTTT